This passage covers 23 T cell receptor beta chains from one sample sequenced in a study of blood T cell repertoires in COVID-19. Clones were sequenced by immunoSEQ multiplex PCR, and TCRdb holds only the in-frame ones, with some missing. Seen here are about 80,000 clones, roughly 80% observed once, and the top ten hold under 45%. Input material: peripheral blood. These receptors all stem from a woman aged 70-85 years with acute or convalescent COVID-19.

This clone appeared once. The chain couples TRBV3-1 (or the pseudogene TRBV3-2) to TRBJ2-4, with D possibly being TRBD1 (6 bases). Germline loops: CDR1 LGHDT, CDR2 YNNKEL (reference sequence). V was cut by 6 bases and J by 8 bases, with 17 bases left in between. This CDR3 region has 14 residues. DNA of the CDR3: TGTGCCAGCAGTCAAACAGGGTTGGGTGACATTCAGTACTTC. Amino acid sequence: CASSQTGLGDIQYF.

This chain joins TRBV2 and TRBJ1-4; D is undetermined. V lost 7 bases, J lost 5 bases, and 14 bases lay in between. This CDR3 is built from 14 residues. From germline, CDR1 is SNHLY and CDR2 FYNNEI. CDR3 sequence: CASNIRDANEKLFF. The CDR3, as DNA: TGTGCCAGCAATATCCGGGATGCGAATGAAAAACTGTTTTTT. The full variable domain, its missing parts supplied by reference TRBV2 and TRBJ1-4, is EPEVTQTPSHQVTQMGQEVILRCVPISNHLYFYWYRQILGQKVEFLVSFYNNEISEKSEIFDDQFSVERPDGSNFTLKIRSTKLEDSAMYFCASNIRDANEKLFFGSGTQLSVL.

The chain uses TRBV12-3 or TRBV12-4 and TRBJ2-7, with D tentatively TRBD1 (5 bases). This CDR3 spans 13 amino acids. Trimming removed 7 bases from V and 11 bases from J, with 21 bases in between. The CDR3 region has the DNA TGTGCCAGCATGGGGCGCAGTTATGGTGAAAAGTACTTC. Protein: CASMGRSYGEKYF.

The J gene is TRBJ2-1, the V gene TRBV9; 14 bases fit TRBD2. Per germline, CDR1 SGDLS and CDR2 YYNGEE. The ends lost 2 bases at V and 4 bases at J; junction bases unmatched: 2. This CDR3 region has 16 residues. CDR3 DNA sequence: TGTGCCAGCAGCGTCGGGACTAGCGGGGGATACAATGAGCAGTTCTTC. This encodes CASSVGTSGGYNEQFF.

This sequence joins TRBV12-3 or TRBV12-4 and TRBJ2-3; 8 nucleotides line up with TRBD2. CDR3 size: 13 residues. J gave up 6 bases and V 4 bases, and 3 bases lay outside the gene matches. The CDR3 nucleotides read TGTGCCAGCAGTTCATCGGGGGGGGATACGCAGTATTTT. Amino acids: CASSSSGGDTQYF.

The chain employs TRBV29-1 and TRBJ2-1, with a possible D match to TRBD1 (6 bases). Between the trimmed V and J ends, which lost 3 bases and 6 bases, there was a span of 12 bases. The CDR3 extends over 13 amino acids. Germline CDR1 is SQVTM and CDR2 is ANQGSEA. This CDR3 reads CSVEGTSFNEQFF. The CDR3, as DNA: TGCAGCGTTGAGGGGACAAGCTTCAATGAGCAGTTCTTC.

This chain uses TRBV7-8 with TRBJ2-4; TRBD2 matches at 8 bases. CDR1 and CDR2 (germline): SGHVS, FQNEAQ. The CDR3 length is 14 residues. V lost 4 bases, J lost 9 bases, and 8 bases stayed unmatched. The CDR3 reads CASSSSWTSRIQYF. For the CDR3, the DNA is TGTGCCAGCAGCTCGAGCTGGACTAGCCGCATTCAGTACTTC.

In DNA, the CDR3 is TGTGCCAGCGCGGGACAGGCTAATTCACCCCTCCACTTT. As protein: CASAGQANSPLHF. This chain connects TRBV27 to TRBJ1-6; TRBD1 agrees at 8 bases. Germline assignment: CDR1 MNHEY and CDR2 SMNVEV (reference sequence). The trim removed 8 bases at V and 6 bases at J, leaving 3 bases unmatched. The CDR3 consists of 13 residues.

This rearrangement joins TRBV10-3 to TRBJ2-7, with TRBD2 as a possible D gene (5 bases). The CDR3 runs 14 residues. The V gene's germline CDR1 is ENHRY and CDR2 SYGVKD. Trimming stripped 3 bases from V and 0 bases from J, with 9 bases between. The CDR3 protein is CAISDRGSSYEQYF. CDR3 DNA sequence: TGTGCCATCAGTGATCGGGGTAGCTCCTACGAGCAGTACTTC.

Note on this clone: The same CDR3 also results from other DNA sequences found in this sample. The J gene is TRBJ1-2, the V gene TRBV3-1 (or the pseudogene TRBV3-2), with D unclear. The CDR3 length is 12 residues. The germline V and J ends were trimmed by 3 bases and 3 bases, with 5 bases remaining between them. Germline V gives CDR1 LGHDT, CDR2 YNNKEL (reference sequence). CDR3 coding DNA: TGTGCCAGCAGCCAGGGAGACTATGGCTACACCTTC. Translated: CASSQGDYGYTF.

The chain recombines TRBV3-1 (or the pseudogene TRBV3-2) with TRBJ2-1; TRBD1 is a possible D gene (6 bases). The CDR3 sequence is 14 residues long. The germline V and J ends were trimmed by 6 bases and 0 bases, with 9 bases remaining between them. Germline V gives CDR1 LGHDT, CDR2 YNNKEL (reference sequence). This CDR3 is CASRGQLSYNEQFF. CDR3 coding DNA: TGTGCCAGCAGGGGACAACTCTCCTACAATGAGCAGTTCTTC.

The chain carries TRBV9 and TRBJ2-2; 12 bases agree with TRBD2. The CDR3 runs to 16 residues. Per germline, CDR1 SGDLS and CDR2 YYNGEE. The junction had 4 bases not matched to a gene; V was cut back by 3 bases and J by 4 bases. In nucleotides, the CDR3 is TGTGCCAGCAGCGCCCTACTAGCGGGAGGCACCGGGGAGCTGTTTTTT. It specifies CASSALLAGGTGELFF.

This sequence joins TRBV7-8 and TRBJ1-5; 7 positions agree with TRBD1. The CDR3 has 15 amino acids. In germline, CDR1 is SGHVS, CDR2 FQNEAQ. V shed 5 bases and J 6 bases; nucleotides not matched to a gene: 10. CDR3 coding DNA: TGTGCCAGCAGCGTCCTACAGGGGATAAGTCAGCCCCAGCATTTT. Translation gives CASSVLQGISQPQHF.

The chain couples TRBV27 to TRBJ2-7, with D possibly TRBD2 on 7 matching bases. The V gene lost 8 bases and the J gene lost 1 base, with 18 bases spanning the gap. This CDR3 is built from 15 residues. The germline V gene encodes CDR1 MNHEY and CDR2 SMNVEV (reference sequence). As DNA, the CDR3 is TGTGCCAGCCAATCGACGAGCGGGACATCCTACGAGCAGTACTTC. As protein: CASQSTSGTSYEQYF.

The chain couples TRBV6-5 to TRBJ2-7, with 9 nucleotides matching TRBD2. V lost 6 bases, J lost 1 base, and 7 bases stayed unmatched. The CDR3 is 15 amino acids. The germline CDR1 and CDR2 sequences are MNHEY and SVGAGI. Here the CDR3 reads CASRRLAGASYEQYF. CDR3 DNA: TGTGCCAGCAGAAGATTAGCGGGAGCATCCTACGAGCAGTACTTC.

The chain employs TRBV10-3 and TRBJ1-3; D is undetermined. This CDR3 is built from 15 residues. V shed 3 bases and J shed 0 bases, with 9 bases lying between them. The V gene's germline CDR1 is ENHRY and CDR2 SYGVKD. This CDR3 is CAISETAHSGNTIYF. Written as DNA, the CDR3 is TGTGCCATCAGTGAAACCGCACACTCTGGAAACACCATATATTTT.

The V call is TRBV2, the J call TRBJ2-2; no firm D call. This CDR3 is built from 15 residues. V lost 1 base, J lost 3 bases, and 9 bases lay in between. The germline V gene encodes CDR1 SNHLY and CDR2 FYNNEI. CDR3 nucleotide sequence: TGTGCCAGCAGTGAAGATGTTCATTACACCGGGGAGCTGTTTTTT. As protein: CASSEDVHYTGELFF.

V gene TRBV3-1 (or the pseudogene TRBV3-2) combines with J gene TRBJ1-2; 10 nucleotides align to TRBD1. Losses at the gene ends were 4 bases for V and 7 bases for J; bases not matched to a gene: 3. CDR1 is LGHDT, CDR2 YNNKEL, per germline (reference sequence). The CDR3 consists of 13 residues. This CDR3 is CASSPRTGGGYTF. The DNA for the CDR3 is TGTGCCAGCAGCCCCAGGACAGGGGGTGGCTACACCTTC.

This chain connects TRBV21-1 to TRBJ2-5; TRBD2, as called in the table, went unchecked against the DNA. TRBV21-1 is tagged as a pseudogene. The CDR3 runs to 13 residues. CDR3 DNA sequence: TGTGCCAGCAATCTGGGCGGGCTGGAGACCCAGTACTTC. Encoded protein: CASNLGGLETQYF.

The chain recombines TRBV19 with TRBJ2-3; the D gene is possibly TRBD2 (6 bases). This CDR3 is 16 amino acids long. The germline CDR1 and CDR2 sequences are LNHDA and SQIVND (reference sequence). V shed 3 bases and J shed 0 bases, with 13 bases lying between them. The CDR3 protein is CASSILKGGSTDTQYF. As DNA, the CDR3 is TGTGCCAGTAGTATTTTAAAGGGAGGCAGCACAGATACGCAGTATTTT.

The chain is built from TRBV5-1 and TRBJ1-4; 9 nucleotides align to TRBD1. Trimming cost V 4 bases and J 6 bases; bases outside gene matches: 16. The CDR3 is made up of 18 amino acids. Germline CDR1 reads SGHRS; CDR2 reads YFSETQ. CDR3 in amino acids: CASSGTGTGTRRDEKLFF. DNA of the CDR3: TGCGCCAGCAGCGGGACTGGGACAGGGACACGGCGGGATGAAAAACTGTTTTTT.

V and J are TRBV4-1 and TRBJ2-2; a possible D gene is TRBD1 (5 bases). V gave up 1 base and J gave up 6 bases, with 6 bases separating them. This CDR3 is 13 amino acids long. CDR1 and CDR2 from the germline V gene are MGHRA and YSYEKL. The CDR3, as DNA: TGCGCCAGCAGCCAAGTCAGGGCCGGGGAGCTGTTTTTT. This sequence encodes CASSQVRAGELFF.

This clone was counted between two and nine times. V and J are TRBV19 and TRBJ2-7; D remains ambiguous. From germline, CDR1 is LNHDA and CDR2 SQIVND (reference sequence). Trimming pared 6 bases from V and 2 bases from J, leaving 11 bases between. The CDR3 is 13 amino acids. CDR3 coding DNA: TGTGCCAGTAGCACCGGTCTGACCTACGAGCAGTACTTC. Its protein is CASSTGLTYEQYF.